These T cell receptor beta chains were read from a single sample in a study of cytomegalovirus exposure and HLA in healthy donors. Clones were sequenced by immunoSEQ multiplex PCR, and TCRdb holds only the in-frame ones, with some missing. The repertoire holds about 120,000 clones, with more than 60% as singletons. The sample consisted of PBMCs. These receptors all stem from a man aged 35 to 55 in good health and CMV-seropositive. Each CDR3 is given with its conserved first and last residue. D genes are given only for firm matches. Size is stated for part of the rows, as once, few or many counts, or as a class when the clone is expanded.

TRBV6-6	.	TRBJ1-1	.	TGTGCCAGCAGTTACTCGACTGAAACTGAAGCTTTCTTT	CASSYSTETEAFF
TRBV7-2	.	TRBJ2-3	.	TGTGCCAGCAGCTCCCTTAGAAGCGGAGGCCCGGATTTT	CASSSLRSGGPDF
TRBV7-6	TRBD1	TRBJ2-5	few	TGTGCCAGCAGTTTCCCCGGGACAGGGGGAGAGACCCAGTACTTC	CASSFPGTGGETQYF
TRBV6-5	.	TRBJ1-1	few	TGTGCCAGCAGTTACCAAGCAGGTCTGAACACTGAAGCTTTCTTT	CASSYQAGLNTEAFF
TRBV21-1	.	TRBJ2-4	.	TGTGCCAGCAGCTCGCCCAATAGTAGGGAGGGTCGAAACATTCAGTACTTC	CASSSPNSREGRNIQYF
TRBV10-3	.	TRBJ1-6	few	TGTGCCATCAGGGAAGTACAGGATTCACCCCTCCACTTT	CAIREVQDSPLHF
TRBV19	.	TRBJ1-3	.	TGTGCCAGTAGCCTGGGACTCGCTGGAAACACCATATATTTT	CASSLGLAGNTIYF
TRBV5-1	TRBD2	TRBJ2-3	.	TGCGCCAGCAGTTTGGCCCTTGGACTAGGAAGTGCAGATACGCAGTATTTT	CASSLALGLGSADTQYF
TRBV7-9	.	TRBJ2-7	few	TGTGCCAGCAGCTTAGCGGGGGGATTCGAACAGCCTACCTACGAGCAGTACTTC	CASSLAGGFEQPTYEQYF
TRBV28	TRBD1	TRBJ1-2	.	TGTGCCAGCAGTTTGCTGACAGGGGTTGGTATCTTTTACTATGGCTACACCTTC	CASSLLTGVGIFYYGYTF
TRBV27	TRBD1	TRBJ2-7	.	TGTGCCAGCAGTTTAGACAGGGGAATAGGGGAGCAGTACTTC	CASSLDRGIGEQYF
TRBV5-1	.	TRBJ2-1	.	TGCGCCAGCAGCTTGGGACAGATCTACAATGAGCAGTTCTTC	CASSLGQIYNEQFF
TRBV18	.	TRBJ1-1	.	TGTGCCAGCTCAGCGACTCAGAACACTGAAGCTTTCTTT	CASSATQNTEAFF
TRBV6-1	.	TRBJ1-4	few	TGTGCCAGCAGTGGACGGAGGGGCGCTGGTGAAAAACTGTTTTTT	CASSGRRGAGEKLFF
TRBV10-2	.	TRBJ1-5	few	TGCGCCAGCCATTGGACTGTTCAGCCCCAGCATTTT	CASHWTVQPQHF
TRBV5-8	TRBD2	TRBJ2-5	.	TGTGCCAGCAGCTTGGGTGTAGCGGGAGGGCCCTCGGAGACCCAGTACTTC	CASSLGVAGGPSETQYF
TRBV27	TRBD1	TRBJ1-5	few	TGTGCCAGCAGTTTTTGGGACAGGTCCGATGGCGCTAGCAATCAGCCCCAGCATTTT	CASSFWDRSDGASNQPQHF
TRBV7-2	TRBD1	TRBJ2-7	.	TGTGCCAGCAGCTTAGGAGGACAGGGGGCGTACGAGCAGTACTTC	CASSLGGQGAYEQYF